The 11 T cell receptor beta chains given below trace back to one sample, sequenced in a study of T cells in localized non-small cell lung cancer. Measured with immunoSEQ multiplex PCR; TCRdb has only the in-frame clones, and not every one. The table records roughly 39,000 clones, roughly 77% of them present only once. The sequences come from PBMCs, collected before any cancer treatment. These receptors all come from a woman between 35 and 75 years old with stage II squamous cell lung carcinoma.

The chain joins TRBV7-6 to TRBJ2-3; possibly TRBD1 for D (5 bases). Looked up from germline, CDR1 is SGHVS and CDR2 is FNYEAQ. V shed 5 bases and J shed 6 bases, with 15 bases lying between them. This CDR3 has 14 amino acids. Here the CDR3 DNA reads TGTGCCAGCAGCCCCGTAGGGGCCGGGGATACGCAGTATTTT. Translation: CASSPVGAGDTQYF.

This rearrangement joins TRBV7-2 to TRBJ1-5, with D perhaps TRBD1 (5 bases). Germline values: CDR1 SGHTA, CDR2 FQGNSA. V dropped 5 bases and J dropped 3 bases, with 11 bases sitting between them. There are 14 residues in the CDR3. This CDR3 reads CASSPRDYNQPQHF. CDR3 coding DNA: TGTGCCAGCAGCCCTAGGGACTACAATCAGCCCCAGCATTTT. Variable domain in full (rest from reference TRBV7-2 and TRBJ1-5): GAGVSQSPSNKVTEKGKDVELRCDPISGHTALYWYRQSLGQGLEFLIYFQGNSAPDKSGLPSDRFSAERTGGSVSTLTIQRTQQEDSAVYLCASSPRDYNQPQHFGDGTRLSIL.

The chain recombines TRBV19 with TRBJ2-3; D gene unclear. Trimming stripped 5 bases from V and 3 bases from J, with 12 bases between. Per the germline V gene, CDR1 is LNHDA and CDR2 is SQIVND (reference sequence). There are 14 residues in the CDR3. Here the CDR3 reads CASSPFPSTDTQYF. DNA for the CDR3: TGTGCCAGTAGTCCTTTTCCCTCTACAGATACGCAGTATTTT.

V is TRBV7-8 and J is TRBJ2-1, with TRBD2 matching over 8 bases. V shed 5 bases, J shed 7 bases, and the junction held 13 bases outside the gene matches. Germline V gene data show CDR1 as SGHVS and CDR2 as FQNEAQ. The CDR3 is 16 amino acids. CDR3 sequence: CASSPDGGGRRNEQFF. The CDR3 DNA is TGTGCCAGCAGCCCCGATGGGGGCGGGAGGAGGAATGAGCAGTTCTTC. The whole variable domain, remainder taken from reference TRBV7-8 and TRBJ2-1, is GAGVSQSPRYKVAKRGQDVALRCDPISGHVSLFWYQQALGQGPEFLTYFQNEAQLDKSGLPSDRFFAERPEGSVSTLKIQRTQQEDSAVYLCASSPDGGGRRNEQFFGPGTRLTVL.

This chain links TRBV7-8 with TRBJ2-7; D is unclear. V shed 4 bases and J shed 1 base, with 8 bases lying between them. The CDR3 has 13 residues. Per germline, CDR1 SGHVS and CDR2 FQNEAQ. The CDR3 nucleotides are TGTGCCAGCAGCTACGGGCCATCCTACGAGCAGTACGTC. It translates to CASSYGPSYEQYV.

J is TRBJ2-5 and V is TRBV7-2; 8 bases are shared with TRBD2. After removal of 3 bases from V and 3 bases from J, the junction contained 0 bases not matched to a gene. The CDR3 sequence is 13 residues long. Looked up from germline, CDR1 is SGHTA and CDR2 is FQGNSA. DNA of the CDR3: TGTGCCAGCAGCTTCGGGGGGGAAGAGACCCAGTACTTC. Amino acid sequence: CASSFGGEETQYF.

This clone was picked up a small number of times. The CDR3 DNA follows: TGTGCCAGCAGCTTGGAAGGCCTAGCGGGAGTCAAGGAGACCCAGTACTTC. Amino acid sequence: CASSLEGLAGVKETQYF. The chain has TRBV5-6 and TRBJ2-5; TRBD2 aligns across 10 bases. The J segment lost 5 bases and the V segment lost 0 bases, leaving 10 bases of the junction unmatched. Per the germline V gene, CDR1 is SGHDT and CDR2 is YYEEEE. The CDR3 is made up of 17 amino acids.

The rearrangement uses TRBV5-6 and TRBJ2-3, with D perhaps TRBD2 (5 bases). This CDR3 spans 15 amino acids. V gave up 5 bases and J gave up 1 base, with 14 bases separating them. Per germline, CDR1 SGHDT and CDR2 YYEEEE. The CDR3, as DNA: TGTGCCAGCAGTGGATTCACCGGGGGCACAGATACGCAGTATTTT. This gives the protein CASSGFTGGTDTQYF.

The rearrangement uses TRBV7-9 and TRBJ1-1; the match to TRBD1 covers 7 bases. There are 15 residues in the CDR3. Unmatched junction bases numbered 8, after V lost 3 bases and J lost 4 bases. From germline, CDR1 is SEHNR and CDR2 FQNEAQ (reference sequence). As DNA, the CDR3 is TGTGCCAGCAGCTTCCGACAGGGAGATAGCACTGAAGCTTTCTTT. Its protein product is CASSFRQGDSTEAFF.

The V call is TRBV15, the J call TRBJ2-6, with 11 nucleotides matching TRBD2. V gave up 4 bases and J gave up 1 base; unmatched junction bases: 6. Looked up from germline, CDR1 is LNHNV and CDR2 is YYDKDF (reference sequence). This CDR3 has 18 residues. DNA of the CDR3: TGTGCCACCAGCATCCGACTAGCGGGGTGGTCTGGGGCCAACGTCCTGACTTTC. It yields the protein CATSIRLAGWSGANVLTF.

This sequence joins TRBV6-5 and TRBJ2-2; no clear D. The V gene lost 2 bases and the J gene lost 2 bases, with 6 bases spanning the gap. The CDR3 is 14 residues long. Germline assignment: CDR1 MNHEY and CDR2 SVGAGI. The CDR3 loop is CASSYMDNTGELFF. The CDR3 DNA is TGTGCCAGCAGTTACATGGATAACACCGGGGAGCTGTTTTTT.